Below are 29 T cell receptor beta chains sequenced from a single sample in a study of circulating and synovial CD4+ cells in juvenile arthritis. The repertoire was sequenced with immunoSEQ multiplex PCR; TCRdb's copy has only in-frame clones and lacks some. Here the sample spans over 13,000 clones, roughly 84% being singletons. Sequenced: CD4+ T cells from synovial fluid. These receptors were obtained from a human patient with juvenile idiopathic arthritis. Some clones in this sample may be carry-over from other donors' samples.

The chain has TRBV4-3 and TRBJ1-2; possibly TRBD1 for D (6 bases). The CDR3 is 13 amino acids. Trimming removed 5 bases from V and 7 bases from J, with 14 bases in between. Germline CDR1 LGHNA, CDR2 YSLEER. The CDR3 protein is CASSLTGSGGYTF. CDR3 nucleotide sequence: TGCGCCAGCAGCTTGACAGGTTCGGGTGGCTACACCTTC.

The V call is TRBV5-1, the J call TRBJ2-2, with D uncertain. V lost 0 bases to trimming and J lost 4 bases, with 13 bases between them. The CDR3 runs to 16 residues. Per germline, CDR1 SGHRS and CDR2 YFSETQ. DNA of the CDR3: TGCGCCAGCAGCTTGGACGGGTCTACGAGCACCGGGGAGCTGTTTTTT. Protein sequence: CASSLDGSTSTGELFF.

The chain is built from TRBV6-5 and TRBJ1-5; TRBD1 is a possible D gene (5 bases). The CDR3 has 15 residues. The germline CDR1 and CDR2 sequences are MNHEY and SVGAGI. V lost 5 bases and J 4 bases, leaving 15 bases between the germline ends. The CDR3 DNA reads TGTGCCAGCAGTCCGGGACTCCTGGCGAATCAGCCCCAGCATTTT. It encodes CASSPGLLANQPQHF.

The genes are TRBV27 and TRBJ2-1; TRBD2 matches at 11 bases. V lost 7 bases, J lost 7 bases, and 12 bases stayed unmatched. This CDR3 comprises 16 residues. The V gene's germline CDR1 is MNHEY and CDR2 SMNVEV (reference sequence). CDR3 coding DNA: TGTGCCAGCAAAAGTACTAGCGGGGGTTACCTTAATGAGCAGTTCTTC. It translates to CASKSTSGGYLNEQFF.

The V call is TRBV19, the J call TRBJ2-1; the match to TRBD1 covers 9 bases. CDR3 size: 14 residues. Germline-derived CDR1 and CDR2 are LNHDA and SQIVND (reference sequence). The J segment lost 5 bases and the V segment lost 10 bases, leaving 9 bases of the junction unmatched. The CDR3 DNA is TGTGCCAATCAACCGGGACAGGGAAACAATGAGCAGTTCTTC. Its translation is CANQPGQGNNEQFF.

V usage is TRBV19 and J usage is TRBJ2-5; 9 nucleotides align to TRBD1. CDR1 LNHDA and CDR2 SQIVND come from the germline V gene (reference sequence). Losses at the gene ends were 1 base for V and 4 bases for J; bases not matched to a gene: 10. The CDR3 contains 17 residues. The CDR3 bases are TGTGCCAGTAGTATAGCCCCGGTAGGACAGGGGCGAGAGACCCAGTACTTC. This sequence encodes CASSIAPVGQGRETQYF.

The chain combines TRBV19 with TRBJ1-1; D not certain. The V end lost 6 bases, the J end lost 3 bases, and 14 bases lay between the germline ends. Germline V gene sequence: CDR1 LNHDA, CDR2 SQIVND (reference sequence). The CDR3 covers 14 residues. The CDR3 bases are TGTGCCAGTAGACGGGGATGGTCGGACACTGAAGCTTTCTTT. It yields the protein CASRRGWSDTEAFF.

The chain has TRBV6-5 and TRBJ2-7; 7 positions agree with TRBD1. The CDR3 contains 14 residues. CDR1 and CDR2 (germline): MNHEY, SVGAGI. J was trimmed by 0 bases and V by 6 bases; bases with no gene match: 5. This CDR3 is CASRRDRDSYEQYF. CDR3 nucleotide sequence: TGTGCCAGCAGACGCGACAGGGACTCCTACGAGCAGTACTTC.

This sequence joins TRBV29-1 and TRBJ1-1; TRBD1 agrees at 7 bases. Trimming removed 5 bases from V and 7 bases from J; junction bases left unmatched: 4. The V gene's germline CDR1 is SQVTM and CDR2 ANQGSEA. The CDR3 runs 11 residues. CDR3 nucleotide sequence: TGCAGCGTTAACAGGGGATTTGAAGCTTTCTTT. It codes for CSVNRGFEAFF. Variable domain in full (rest from reference TRBV29-1 and TRBJ1-1): SAVISQKPSRDICQRGTSLTIQCQVDSQVTMMFWYRQQPGQSLTLIATANQGSEATYESGFVIDKFPISRPNLTFSTLTVSNMSPEDSSIYLCSVNRGFEAFFGQGTRLTVV.

The chain is built from TRBV5-1 and TRBJ1-2; 9 bases map to TRBD1. V gave up 5 bases and J gave up 5 bases; unmatched junction bases: 10. This CDR3 comprises 15 residues. The V gene's germline CDR1 is SGHRS and CDR2 YFSETQ. CDR3 region: CASRDPTGGRYGYTF. DNA of the CDR3: TGCGCCAGCAGGGACCCGACAGGGGGGCGGTATGGCTACACCTTC.

The chain links TRBV9 to TRBJ2-5, with 12 nucleotides matching TRBD2. The length of the CDR3 is 19 residues. V gave up 4 bases and J gave up 0 bases; unmatched junction bases: 13. Germline-derived CDR1 and CDR2 are SGDLS and YYNGEE. CDR3 residues: CASSSPGTSGFLHQETQYF. The CDR3 region has the DNA TGTGCCAGCAGCTCCCCCGGGACTAGCGGGTTCCTTCACCAAGAGACCCAGTACTTC.

J is TRBJ1-1 and V is TRBV7-2, with 7 bases identical to TRBD1. The length of the CDR3 is 16 residues. J gave up 3 bases and V 5 bases, and 12 bases lay outside the gene matches. The germline V gene encodes CDR1 SGHTA and CDR2 FQGNSA. The CDR3 region is CASSKRSNRGDTEAFF. Written as DNA, the CDR3 is TGTGCCAGCAGCAAACGATCAAACAGGGGAGACACTGAAGCTTTCTTT.

This chain links TRBV4-3 with TRBJ1-1, with no clear D. Trimming removed 0 bases from V and 4 bases from J, with 12 bases in between. This CDR3 is 15 amino acids long. Germline V CDR1 and CDR2: LGHNA, YSLEER. The CDR3 nucleotides read TGCGCCAGCAGCCAAGAGAGAGGGATTCGCACTGAAGCTTTCTTT. This sequence encodes CASSQERGIRTEAFF.

This clone has only a few counts. This chain joins TRBV2 and TRBJ1-2; D is uncertain. The CDR3 has 15 amino acids. Germline CDR1 SNHLY, CDR2 FYNNEI. Trimming pared 5 bases from V and 1 base from J, leaving 14 bases between. The CDR3 DNA follows: TGTGCCAGCAGTCCACGAGAAGTGTTTAACTATGGCTACACCTTC. Amino acids: CASSPREVFNYGYTF.

The table lists this clone with a count of one. The chain links TRBV9 to TRBJ2-2, with D maybe TRBD2 (6 bases). Germline V gene lookup returns CDR1 SGDLS and CDR2 YYNGEE. V shed 1 base and J shed 6 bases, with 10 bases lying between them. The CDR3 has 14 residues. The CDR3 nucleotides read TGTGCCAGCAGCGTAAATAGCGGAGCCGGGGAGCTGTTTTTT. As protein: CASSVNSGAGELFF.

The chain carries TRBV10-1 and TRBJ2-7; TRBD2 matches 15 bases. This CDR3 spans 16 amino acids. V was clipped by 5 bases and J by 5 bases; unmatched bases: 7. Looked up from germline, CDR1 is WNHNN and CDR2 is SYGVQD (reference sequence). The CDR3 nucleotides read TGCGCCAGCAGTTGGACTAGCGGGAGGGCCAGCCACGAGCAGTACTTC. Amino acid sequence: CASSWTSGRASHEQYF.

The V gene is TRBV30, the J gene TRBJ2-6, with D possibly being TRBD1 (5 bases). Germline V lookup: CDR1 GTSNPN, CDR2 SVGIG (reference sequence). This CDR3 is 14 amino acids long. V dropped 3 bases and J dropped 4 bases, with 10 bases sitting between them. CDR3 in DNA: TGTGCCTGGAGGCCAGGGCCCGGGGCCAACGTCCTGACTTTC. This gives the protein CAWRPGPGANVLTF.

This clone was picked up one time. The chain carries TRBV5-1 and TRBJ2-1; 8 bases match TRBD1. CDR3 length equals 13 residues. J was trimmed by 15 bases and V by 4 bases; bases with no gene match: 12. Germline assignment: CDR1 SGHRS and CDR2 YFSETQ. This CDR3 is CASSLTGQVEPFF. In nucleotides, the CDR3 is TGCGCCAGCAGCCTTACGGGACAGGTCGAACCGTTCTTC.

As to this clone: This sample also contains other DNA sequences that code for the same CDR3. The rearrangement uses TRBV27 and TRBJ1-6; D may be TRBD1 (6 bases). Germline values: CDR1 MNHEY, CDR2 SMNVEV (reference sequence). Between the trimmed V and J ends, which lost 4 bases and 2 bases, there was a span of 15 bases. The CDR3 sequence is 17 residues long. This CDR3 is CASSSNPTGTYNSPLHF. DNA for the CDR3: TGTGCCAGCAGTTCGAACCCAACAGGGACCTATAATTCACCCCTCCACTTT.

The gene calls are TRBV30 and TRBJ2-7; 8 bases match TRBD1. Germline V lookup: CDR1 GTSNPN, CDR2 SVGIG (reference sequence). CDR3 length: 12 amino acids. V dropped 2 bases and J dropped 4; count of bases not matched to a gene: 1. The CDR3 protein is CAWSRQGYEQYF. The CDR3 DNA sequence: TGTGCCTGGAGTAGACAGGGGTACGAGCAGTACTTC.

This clone was seen only a few times. The V gene is TRBV6-1, the J gene TRBJ2-2; 8 bases agree with TRBD2. V shed 2 bases, J shed 3 bases, and the junction held 5 bases outside the gene matches. The CDR3 runs 16 residues. Germline values: CDR1 MNHNS, CDR2 SASEGT. Written as DNA, the CDR3 is TGTGCCAGCAGTGAACTAGTAGCGGGGTACACCGGGGAGCTGTTTTTT. Amino acids: CASSELVAGYTGELFF.

The V and J genes are TRBV28 and TRBJ2-5; 11 bases map to TRBD2. Germline V gives CDR1 MDHEN, CDR2 SYDVKM. There are 16 residues in the CDR3. Losses at the gene ends were 4 bases for V and 3 bases for J; bases not matched to a gene: 7. The DNA of the CDR3 is TGTGCCAGCAGTTACCCTAGCGGGGGGCACAAAGAGACCCAGTACTTC. Amino acids: CASSYPSGGHKETQYF.

The table lists this clone with a count of one. The gene calls are TRBV9 and TRBJ1-2; no clear D. This CDR3 is built from 14 residues. V was trimmed by 0 bases and J by 1 base, leaving 7 bases between them. The V gene's germline CDR1 is SGDLS and CDR2 YYNGEE. The chain's CDR3 is CASSVGGVNYGYTF. DNA for the CDR3: TGTGCCAGCAGCGTAGGCGGCGTTAACTATGGCTACACCTTC.

The chain joins TRBV7-2 to TRBJ2-4, with D possibly TRBD2 on 5 matching bases. V was shortened by 4 bases and J by 7 bases, with 17 bases between the two germline ends. The CDR3 loop spans 15 amino acids. Germline V gene sequence: CDR1 SGHTA, CDR2 FQGNSA. The CDR3 region has the DNA TGTGCCAGCAGCTACACCCAGGACTCATGGAACATTCAGTACTTC. Translating gives CASSYTQDSWNIQYF.

The count of this clone is one. The V gene is TRBV5-1, the J gene TRBJ2-4, with D maybe TRBD1 (5 bases). Per germline, CDR1 SGHRS and CDR2 YFSETQ. Deletions cut 4 bases from V and 10 bases from J, with 12 bases between. The CDR3 runs 12 residues. The CDR3, as DNA: TGCGCCAGCAGCGCAGACAGCCTAATTCAGTACTTC. The encoded protein is CASSADSLIQYF.

In its sample, this clone was seen once. This chain links TRBV6-1 with TRBJ2-5, with TRBD2 matching 7 bases. CDR1 and CDR2 from the germline V gene are MNHNS and SASEGT. V lost 5 bases to trimming and J lost 7 bases; unmatched junction nucleotides: 7. This CDR3 has 13 residues. The CDR3 loop is CASSHLAVGTQYF. The CDR3 nucleotides are TGTGCCAGCAGTCACCTAGCGGTCGGGACCCAGTACTTC.

This clone was recorded only once. V and J are TRBV5-1 and TRBJ1-6; 8 nucleotides line up with TRBD1. Looked up from germline, CDR1 is SGHRS and CDR2 is YFSETQ. The CDR3 is 15 amino acids. The ends lost 6 bases at V and 10 bases at J; junction bases unmatched: 12. DNA for the CDR3: TGCGCCAGCACCCTTCAGGGGGCAGGACGATCACCCCTCCACTTT. This sequence encodes CASTLQGAGRSPLHF.

By proportion, this clone is medium-sized (0.01 to 0.1%). The chain has TRBV5-1 and TRBJ2-6, with 7 positions matching TRBD1. The V and J ends lost 2 bases and 0 bases, in that order; junction bases with no gene match: 11. CDR3 length: 19 residues. Germline values: CDR1 SGHRS, CDR2 YFSETQ. The CDR3 region is CASSLLSTGLSSGANVLTF. The CDR3 DNA reads as TGCGCCAGCAGCTTACTTTCGACAGGGCTTTCCTCTGGGGCCAACGTCCTGACTTTC.

J is TRBJ2-7 and V is TRBV30; tentatively, D is TRBD2 (5 bases). CDR3 length: 13 amino acids. The germline CDR1 and CDR2 sequences are GTSNPN and SVGIG (reference sequence). Trimming removed 1 base at V and 5 bases at J, with 12 bases between. The DNA of the CDR3 is TGTGCCTGGAGTGGGGGAGCCCTAAACGAGCAGTACTTC. The encoded protein is CAWSGGALNEQYF.